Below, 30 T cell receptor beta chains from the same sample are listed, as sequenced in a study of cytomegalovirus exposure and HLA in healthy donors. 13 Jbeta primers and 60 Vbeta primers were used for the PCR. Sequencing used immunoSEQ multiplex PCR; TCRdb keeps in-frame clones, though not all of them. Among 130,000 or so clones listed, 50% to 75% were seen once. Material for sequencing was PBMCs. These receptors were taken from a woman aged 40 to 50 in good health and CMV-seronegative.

CDR3: CASSSGQLNTEAFF. CDR3 nucleotides: TGTGCCAGCAGTTCGGGACAGCTGAACACTGAAGCTTTCTTT. This chain uses TRBV28 with TRBJ1-1, with 7 bases identical to TRBD1. This CDR3 is built from 14 residues. V lost 4 bases, J lost 0 bases, and 2 bases stayed unmatched. Germline CDR1 MDHEN, CDR2 SYDVKM.

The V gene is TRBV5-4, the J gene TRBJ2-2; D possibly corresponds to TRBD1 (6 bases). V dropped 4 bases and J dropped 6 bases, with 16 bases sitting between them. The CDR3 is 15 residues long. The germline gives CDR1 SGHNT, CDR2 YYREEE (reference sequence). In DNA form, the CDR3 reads TGTGCCAGCAGCCTATCCCGGGACATCCCCGGGGAGCTGTTTTTT. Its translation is CASSLSRDIPGELFF.

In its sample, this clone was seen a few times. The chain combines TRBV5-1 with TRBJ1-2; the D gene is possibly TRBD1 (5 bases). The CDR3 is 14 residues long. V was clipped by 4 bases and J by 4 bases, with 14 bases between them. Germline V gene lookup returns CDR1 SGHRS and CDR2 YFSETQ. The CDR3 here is CASSLSTARYGYTF. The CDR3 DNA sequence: TGCGCCAGCAGCCTATCGACAGCGCGCTATGGCTACACCTTC.

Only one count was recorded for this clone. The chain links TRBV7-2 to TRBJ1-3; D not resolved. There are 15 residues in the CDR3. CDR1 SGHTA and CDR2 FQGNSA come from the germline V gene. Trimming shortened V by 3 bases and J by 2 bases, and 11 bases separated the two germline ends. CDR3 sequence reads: CASSFQEGPGNTIYF. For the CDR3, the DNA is TGTGCCAGCAGCTTTCAAGAGGGCCCTGGAAACACCATATATTTT.

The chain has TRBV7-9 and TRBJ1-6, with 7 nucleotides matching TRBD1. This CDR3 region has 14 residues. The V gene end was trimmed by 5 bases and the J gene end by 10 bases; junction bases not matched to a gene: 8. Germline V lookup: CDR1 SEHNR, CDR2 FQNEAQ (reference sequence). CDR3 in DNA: TGTGCCAGCAGCCCCCGACAGGGAGAATCACCCCTCCACTTT. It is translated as CASSPRQGESPLHF.

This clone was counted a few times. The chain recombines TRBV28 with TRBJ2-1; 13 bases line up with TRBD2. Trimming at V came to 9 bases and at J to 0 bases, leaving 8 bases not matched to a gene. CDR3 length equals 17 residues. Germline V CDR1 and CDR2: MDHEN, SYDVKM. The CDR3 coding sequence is TGTGCCAGTCCCGGGACTAGCGGGGATAGCTCCTACAATGAGCAGTTCTTC. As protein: CASPGTSGDSSYNEQFF.

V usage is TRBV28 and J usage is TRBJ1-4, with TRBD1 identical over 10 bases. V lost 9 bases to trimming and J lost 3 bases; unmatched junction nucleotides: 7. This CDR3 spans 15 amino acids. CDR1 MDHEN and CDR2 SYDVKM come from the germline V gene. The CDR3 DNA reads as TGTGCCAGTACGGACAGGGGGGGGGCTAATGAAAAACTGTTTTTT. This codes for CASTDRGGANEKLFF. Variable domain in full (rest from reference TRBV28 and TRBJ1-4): DVKVTQSSRYLVKRTGEKVFLECVQDMDHENMFWYRQDPGLGLRLIYFSYDVKMKEKGDIPEGYSVSREKKERFSLILESASTNQTSMYLCASTDRGGANEKLFFGSGTQLSVL.

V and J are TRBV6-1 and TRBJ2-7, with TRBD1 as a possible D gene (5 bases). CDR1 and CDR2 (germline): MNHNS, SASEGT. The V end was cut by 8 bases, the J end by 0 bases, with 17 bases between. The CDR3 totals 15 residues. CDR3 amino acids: CASQRQYGGSYEQYF. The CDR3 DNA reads TGTGCCAGCCAGCGACAGTATGGTGGCTCCTACGAGCAGTACTTC.

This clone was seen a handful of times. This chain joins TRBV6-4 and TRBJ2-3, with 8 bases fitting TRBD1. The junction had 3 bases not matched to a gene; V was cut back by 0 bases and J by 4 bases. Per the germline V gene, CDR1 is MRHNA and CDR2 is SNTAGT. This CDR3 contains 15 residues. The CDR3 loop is CASSDSETGADTQYF. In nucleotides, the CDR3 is TGTGCCAGCAGTGACTCGGAGACAGGGGCAGATACGCAGTATTTT.

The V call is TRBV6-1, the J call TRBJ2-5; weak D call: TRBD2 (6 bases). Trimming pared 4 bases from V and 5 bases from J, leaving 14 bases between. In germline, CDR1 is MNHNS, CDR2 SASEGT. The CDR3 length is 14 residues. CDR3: CASSGITSFETQYF. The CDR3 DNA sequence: TGTGCCAGCAGTGGAATAACTAGCTTCGAGACCCAGTACTTC.

CDR3 coding DNA: TGCAGTGCTAGAAAGAGCTACGAGCAGTACTTC. Translation gives CSARKSYEQYF. V gene TRBV20-1 combines with J gene TRBJ2-7; unclear D gene. The CDR3 has 11 amino acids. The ends were cut back, 2 bases at V and 3 bases at J, with 5 bases in the middle. Germline V lookup: CDR1 DFQATT, CDR2 SNEGSKA (reference sequence).

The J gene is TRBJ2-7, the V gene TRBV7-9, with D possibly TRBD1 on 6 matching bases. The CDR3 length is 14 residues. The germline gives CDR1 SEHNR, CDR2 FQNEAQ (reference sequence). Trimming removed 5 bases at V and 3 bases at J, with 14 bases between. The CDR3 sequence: CASSPRTASYEQYF. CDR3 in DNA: TGTGCCAGCAGCCCCCGGACAGCTAGCTACGAGCAGTACTTC.

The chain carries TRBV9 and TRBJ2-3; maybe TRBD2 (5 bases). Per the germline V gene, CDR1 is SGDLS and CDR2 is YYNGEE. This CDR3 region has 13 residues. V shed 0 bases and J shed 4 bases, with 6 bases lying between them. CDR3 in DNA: TGTGCCAGCAGCGTAGGAGGGTCAGATACGCAGTATTTT. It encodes CASSVGGSDTQYF.

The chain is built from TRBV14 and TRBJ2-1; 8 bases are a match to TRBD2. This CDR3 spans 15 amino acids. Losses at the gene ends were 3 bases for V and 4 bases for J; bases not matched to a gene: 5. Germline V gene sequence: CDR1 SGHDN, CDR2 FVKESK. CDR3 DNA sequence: TGTGCCAGCAGCCAGACGGGGGGGCAATACAATGAGCAGTTCTTC. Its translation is CASSQTGGQYNEQFF.

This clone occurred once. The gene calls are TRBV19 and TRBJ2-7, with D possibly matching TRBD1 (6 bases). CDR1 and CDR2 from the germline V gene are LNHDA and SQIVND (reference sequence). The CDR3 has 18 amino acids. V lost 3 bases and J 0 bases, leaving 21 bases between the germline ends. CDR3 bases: TGTGCCAGTAGTATCCGTGGACAGCTTCTCCCTCTCTCCTACGAGCAGTACTTC. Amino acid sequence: CASSIRGQLLPLSYEQYF.

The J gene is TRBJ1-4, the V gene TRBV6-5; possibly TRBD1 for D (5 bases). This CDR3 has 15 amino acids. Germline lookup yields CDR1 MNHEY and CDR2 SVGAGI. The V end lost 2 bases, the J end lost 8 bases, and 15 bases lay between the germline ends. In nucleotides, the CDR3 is TGTGCCAGCAGTTACCTAGGGGTCGTCGGGGAAAAACTGTTTTTT. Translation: CASSYLGVVGEKLFF.

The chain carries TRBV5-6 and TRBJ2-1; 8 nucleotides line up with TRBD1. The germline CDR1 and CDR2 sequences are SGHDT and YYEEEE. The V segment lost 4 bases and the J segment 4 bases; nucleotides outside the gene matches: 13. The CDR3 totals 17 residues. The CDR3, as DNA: TGTGCCAGCAGCCCCGGGACAGGCGGACCCTTTTACAATGAGCAGTTCTTC. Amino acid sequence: CASSPGTGGPFYNEQFF.

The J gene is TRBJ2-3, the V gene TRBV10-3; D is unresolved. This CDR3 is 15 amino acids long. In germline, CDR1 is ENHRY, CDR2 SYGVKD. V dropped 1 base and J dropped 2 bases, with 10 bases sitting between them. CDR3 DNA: TGTGCCATCAGTGAGTTTGCGGCCGACACAGATACGCAGTATTTT. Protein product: CAISEFAADTDTQYF.

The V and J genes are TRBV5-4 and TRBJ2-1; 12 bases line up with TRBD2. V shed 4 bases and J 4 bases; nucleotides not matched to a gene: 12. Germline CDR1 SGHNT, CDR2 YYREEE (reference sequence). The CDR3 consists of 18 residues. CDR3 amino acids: CASSPPGLAGGLYNEQFF. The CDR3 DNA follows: TGTGCCAGCAGCCCCCCCGGGCTAGCGGGGGGGCTGTACAATGAGCAGTTCTTC.

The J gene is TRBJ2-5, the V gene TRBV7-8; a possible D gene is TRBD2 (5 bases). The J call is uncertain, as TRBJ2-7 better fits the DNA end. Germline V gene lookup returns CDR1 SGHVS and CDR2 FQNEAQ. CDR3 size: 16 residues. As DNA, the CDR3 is TGTGCCAGCAGCTTAAGGGCAAGGCGGACCGCGGGCGAGCAGTACTTC. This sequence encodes CASSLRARRTAGEQYF.

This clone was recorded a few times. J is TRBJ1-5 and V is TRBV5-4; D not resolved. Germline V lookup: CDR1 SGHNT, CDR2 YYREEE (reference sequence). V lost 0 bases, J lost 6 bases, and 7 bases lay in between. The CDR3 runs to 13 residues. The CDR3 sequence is CASSLDYSQPQHF. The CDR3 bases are TGTGCCAGCAGCTTGGATTACAGTCAGCCCCAGCATTTT.

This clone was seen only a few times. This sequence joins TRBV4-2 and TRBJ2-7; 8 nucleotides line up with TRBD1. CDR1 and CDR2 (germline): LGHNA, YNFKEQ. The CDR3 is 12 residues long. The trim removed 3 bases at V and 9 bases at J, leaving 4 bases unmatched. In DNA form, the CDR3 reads TGTGCCAGCAGCCAGACAGGGGTAAGGCAGTACTTC. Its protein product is CASSQTGVRQYF.

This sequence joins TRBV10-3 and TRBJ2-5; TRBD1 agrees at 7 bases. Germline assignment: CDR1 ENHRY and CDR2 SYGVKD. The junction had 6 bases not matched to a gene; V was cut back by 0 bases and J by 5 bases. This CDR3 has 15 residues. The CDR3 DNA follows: TGTGCCATCAGTGAGTCGATAGGGGGCCCCGAGACCCAGTACTTC. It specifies CAISESIGGPETQYF.

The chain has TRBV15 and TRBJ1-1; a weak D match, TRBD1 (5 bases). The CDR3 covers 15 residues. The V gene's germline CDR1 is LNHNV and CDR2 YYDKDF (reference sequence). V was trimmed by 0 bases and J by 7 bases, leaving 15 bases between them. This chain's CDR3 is CATSRDRQGTGEAFF. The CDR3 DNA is TGTGCCACCAGCAGAGATCGTCAGGGAACAGGTGAAGCTTTCTTT. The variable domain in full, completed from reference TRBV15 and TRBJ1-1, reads DAMVIQNPRYQVTQFGKPVTLSCSQTLNHNVMYWYQQKSSQAPKLLFHYYDKDFNNEADTPDNFQSRRPNTSFCFLDIRSPGLGDTAMYLCATSRDRQGTGEAFFGQGTRLTVV.

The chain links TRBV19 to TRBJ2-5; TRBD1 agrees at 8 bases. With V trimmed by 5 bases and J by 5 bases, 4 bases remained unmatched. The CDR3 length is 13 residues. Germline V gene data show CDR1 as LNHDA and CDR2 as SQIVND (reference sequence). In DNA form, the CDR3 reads TGTGCCAGTAGTTTACAGGGGGACGAGACCCAGTACTTC. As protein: CASSLQGDETQYF. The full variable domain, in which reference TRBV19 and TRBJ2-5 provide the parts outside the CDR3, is DGGITQSPKYLFRKEGQNVTLSCEQNLNHDAMYWYRQDPGQGLRLIYYSQIVNDFQKGDIAEGYSVSREKKESFPLTVTSAQKNPTAFYLCASSLQGDETQYFGPGTRLLVL.

In DNA form, the CDR3 reads TGCGCCAGCAGCTTGGCCGCGCGGGGGGCCGCAGATACGCAGTATTTT. Its translation is CASSLAARGAADTQYF. This chain links TRBV5-1 with TRBJ2-3; 8 bases are shared with TRBD2. Germline V gene sequence: CDR1 SGHRS, CDR2 YFSETQ. The CDR3 runs to 16 residues. With V trimmed by 0 bases and J by 4 bases, 7 bases remained unmatched.

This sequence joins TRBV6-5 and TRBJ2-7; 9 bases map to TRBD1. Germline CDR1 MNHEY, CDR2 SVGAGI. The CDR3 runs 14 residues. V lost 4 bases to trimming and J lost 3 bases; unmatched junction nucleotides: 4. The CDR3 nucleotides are TGTGCCAGCAGTTCCAGGGGACAGGGCTACGAGCAGTACTTC. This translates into CASSSRGQGYEQYF.

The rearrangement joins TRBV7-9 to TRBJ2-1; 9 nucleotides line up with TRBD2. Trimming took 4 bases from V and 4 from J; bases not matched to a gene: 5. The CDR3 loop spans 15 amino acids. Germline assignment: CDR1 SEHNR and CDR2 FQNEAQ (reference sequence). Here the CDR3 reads CASSYISGGYNEQFF. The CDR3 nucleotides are TGTGCCAGCAGCTACATCAGCGGGGGGTACAATGAGCAGTTCTTC. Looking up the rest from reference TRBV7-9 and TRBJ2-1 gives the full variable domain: DTGVSQNPRHKITKRGQNVTFRCDPISEHNRLYWYRQTLGQGPEFLTYFQNEAQLEKSRLLSDRFSAERPKGSFSTLEIQRTEQGDSAMYLCASSYISGGYNEQFFGPGTRLTVL.

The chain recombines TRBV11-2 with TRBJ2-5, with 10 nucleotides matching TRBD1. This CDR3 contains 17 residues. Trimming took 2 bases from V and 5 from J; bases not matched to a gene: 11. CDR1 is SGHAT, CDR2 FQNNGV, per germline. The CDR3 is CASSLRVRQGAWETQYF. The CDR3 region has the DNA TGTGCCAGCAGCTTAAGGGTTCGACAGGGGGCGTGGGAGACCCAGTACTTC.

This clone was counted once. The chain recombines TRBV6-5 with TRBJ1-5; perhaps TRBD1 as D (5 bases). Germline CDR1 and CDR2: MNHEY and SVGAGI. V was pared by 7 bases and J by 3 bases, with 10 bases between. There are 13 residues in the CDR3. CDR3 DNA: TGTGCCAGCAAAGGCAGGGACAATCAGCCCCAGCATTTT. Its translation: CASKGRDNQPQHF.